The text below deals with one TCR beta chain. The data were obtained in a study of blood T cell repertoires in COVID-19. As handled by the study authors: Amplified reference gene primers provided the basis for estimating nucleated cell counts. Libraries were prepared by immunoSEQ multiplex PCR; TCRdb keeps only in-frame clonotypes and omits some of them. From that table come the V and J calls and clone size; the DNA was used to work out D and trimming. The sample has roughly 270,000 clones, 80% to 85% seen once; the top ten hold roughly 5.3%. A COVID-19 case was met by exposed participants within 2 weeks before study entry. Germline V lookup: CDR1 SGDLS, CDR2 YYNGEE. V was cut by 0 bases and J by 2 bases, with 8 bases left in between. The CDR3 is made up of 14 amino acids.

The material sequenced was PBMCs or T cells enriched from blood (not recorded which). The chain couples TRBV9 to TRBJ1-1; D uncertain. This clonotype was sampled from a middle-aged man who had been exposed to COVID-19. CDR3 sequence (DNA): TGTGCCAGCAGCGTAGGACAAGCAAACACTGAAGCTTTCTTT. Translation: CASSVGQANTEAFF.